This T cell receptor (beta chain) was recovered during a study of T cell responses to AZD1222 COVID-19 vaccine. General study results and limits: A mostly white British donor set with more females was recruited, and clonal diversity was possibly underestimated. At baseline, just a handful of AZD1222 recipients tested seropositive. Spike-specific TCR breadth rose after two AZD1222 doses, and depth rose as well. Reportedly, close to half of spike-specific TCRs are directed against unmutated variant regions.

This clone was detected many times. Antigen unknown. Only in-frame clones appear in the TCRdb table, and some are missing; sequencing was by immunoSEQ multiplex PCR. The table includes about 150,000 clones, around nine tenths detected once. The CDR3 is 12 residues long. The chain couples TRBV21-1 to TRBJ2-7. TRBV21-1 counts as a pseudogene. Sequenced here: peripheral blood, sampled 28 days after the second AZD1222 dose. The clonotype comes from an adult who received the AZD1222 COVID-19 vaccine. In nucleotides, the CDR3 is TGTGCCAGCAGCAAAGGGGGTGTCGGGCAGTACTTC. Its protein product is CASSKGGVGQYF.